This T cell receptor beta chain was identified during a study of CD8 T cells in ankylosing spondylitis (TCRdb year 2017). For the wider study: T cell receptor beta repertoires were profiled in healthy donors and ankylosing spondylitis patients so that disease-linked TCR variants could be found. The whole study cohort included over 85 healthy donors and about two dozen ankylosing spondylitis patients. Peripheral blood was sampled, and synovial fluid was additionally collected from ankylosing spondylitis patients. Findings and caveats that apply to the study as a whole: Some motif variants had previously been reported in the synovial fluid and blood of reactive arthritis patients, which suggests shared mechanisms of disease initiation. Significant enrichment of the disease-linked clones was reported in matched synovial fluid samples from ankylosing spondylitis patients. A CD8+ phenotype was shown by the disease-linked clones, which were found at relatively low frequencies in peripheral blood. A TCR beta motif made up of several highly homologous amino acid variants appeared to be characteristic of blood from ankylosing spondylitis patients.

The table lists this clonotype with many counts. It lacks a known antigen. No base-level quality is on record; no much larger clone is a single base apart. These reads were obtained on an Illumina HiSeq 2500. Quantitative 5'-RACE with molecular barcodes was used to prepare TCR beta libraries. Under the source paper's analysis protocol: To identify disease-linked TCR variants, a new computational method was used, one built on a probabilistic model of VDJ rearrangement. TCRdb redid the processing of the public reads, applying fastp at Q25 and MiXCR, and retained in-frame beta chains. All rows with the same CDR3 protein become a single entry with the most common DNA and genes. The V and J calls here are based on TCRdb, not the publication. The sample profile shows about 140,000 distinct CDR3 sequences; approximately 7.3% of them were found once. The top ten constitute under 15% of the sample. Clipping removes 0 bases from V and 5 bases from J, with 3 as the unmatched junction base count. CDR1 is given as SGHRS and CDR2 as YFSETQ, both from the germline V gene. From the cysteine up to the phenylalanine, the CDR3 has a length of 15 residues. Only CDR3 DNA remains: 45 bases, in frame from the first base.

Sequences were obtained from blood, either unsorted or a sorted T cell fraction (not recorded which). The chain is made from TRBV5-1 and TRBJ2-3; TRBD2 fits 10 bases in the junction. The origin of this receptor is a female donor with ankylosing spondylitis or in good health (not recorded which). The DNA is TGCGCCAGCAGCTTGGGTACTAGCGGGGTAGATACGCAGTATTTT. This yields the protein CASSLGTSGVDTQYF.